What follows are 11 T cell receptor beta chains derived from one specimen sequenced in a study of cytomegalovirus exposure and HLA in healthy donors. The PCR employed 60 Vbeta primers together with 13 Jbeta primers. Sequenced by immunoSEQ multiplex PCR; TCRdb stores in-frame clones only, minus some. The table shows around 130,000 clones, with 66% occurring only once. The sequencing input was PBMCs. These receptors all stem from a woman aged 60 to 75 in good health and CMV-seronegative.

This chain connects TRBV15 to TRBJ2-5; possible D gene TRBD2, 6 bases. The CDR3 is made up of 15 amino acids. Per the germline V gene, CDR1 is LNHNV and CDR2 is YYDKDF (reference sequence). The V gene lost 0 bases and the J gene lost 1 base, with 9 bases spanning the gap. CDR3 amino acids: CATSRDRLVQETQYF. The CDR3 DNA reads as TGTGCCACCAGCAGAGACCGACTAGTCCAAGAGACCCAGTACTTC.

V usage is TRBV7-2 and J usage is TRBJ1-1; 7 positions match TRBD1. The CDR3 length is 14 residues. Unmatched junction bases numbered 5, after V lost 6 bases and J lost 1 base. Per germline, CDR1 SGHTA and CDR2 FQGNSA. CDR3 bases: TGTGCCAGCAGTACAGGGGATCCGAACACTGAAGCTTTCTTT. It translates to CASSTGDPNTEAFF. Supplemented by reference TRBV7-2 and TRBJ1-1, the full variable domain reads GAGVSQSPSNKVTEKGKDVELRCDPISGHTALYWYRQSLGQGLEFLIYFQGNSAPDKSGLPSDRFSAERTGGSVSTLTIQRTQQEDSAVYLCASSTGDPNTEAFFGQGTRLTVV.

This chain joins TRBV5-1 and TRBJ1-5; unclear D gene. The germline CDR1 and CDR2 sequences are SGHRS and YFSETQ. This CDR3 region has 15 residues. Trimming cost V 4 bases and J 3 bases, with 14 bases left between them. CDR3 protein: CASSLGGQDNQPQHF. The CDR3 DNA reads TGCGCCAGCAGCCTTGGAGGGCAGGACAATCAGCCCCAGCATTTT.

The chain is built from TRBV5-1 and TRBJ2-5; D is undetermined. This CDR3 has 12 amino acids. Per germline, CDR1 SGHRS and CDR2 YFSETQ. Trimming stripped 1 base from V and 4 bases from J, with 5 bases between. The CDR3 sequence is CASSLSVETQYF. CDR3 nucleotide sequence: TGCGCCAGCAGCTTGAGCGTAGAGACCCAGTACTTC.

The V gene is TRBV11-2, the J gene TRBJ1-2; 8 positions agree with TRBD1. The CDR3 runs to 17 residues. Trimming cost V 1 base and J 1 base; bases outside gene matches: 8. From germline, CDR1 is SGHAT and CDR2 FQNNGV. The CDR3 DNA reads TGTGCCAGCAGCTTAGGGGGACAGGAGGACCGTAACTATGGCTACACCTTC. Protein product: CASSLGGQEDRNYGYTF.

The rearrangement links TRBV5-1 to TRBJ1-2; the match to TRBD1 covers 12 bases. The CDR3 runs to 15 residues. The V segment lost 0 bases and the J segment 4 bases; nucleotides outside the gene matches: 1. The germline V gene has CDR1 SGHRS and CDR2 YFSETQ. CDR3 coding DNA: TGCGCCAGCAGCTTGGAGGGACAGGGGGCCTATGGCTACACCTTC. It specifies CASSLEGQGAYGYTF.

The CDR3 loop reads CASSLSVAKNIQYF. The CDR3 DNA sequence: TGTGCCAGCAGCTTAAGCGTAGCCAAAAACATTCAGTACTTC. The chain recombines TRBV7-2 with TRBJ2-4, with D uncertain. The V end was cut by 2 bases, the J end by 0 bases, with 5 bases between. In germline, CDR1 is SGHTA, CDR2 FQGNSA. This CDR3 comprises 14 residues.

CDR3 residues: CASSYPAGVNTGELFF. For the CDR3, the DNA is TGTGCCAGCAGCTACCCAGCGGGAGTTAACACCGGGGAGCTGTTTTTT. V gene TRBV7-2 combines with J gene TRBJ2-2; 8 bases are shared with TRBD2. Germline V gene lookup returns CDR1 SGHTA and CDR2 FQGNSA. V lost 4 bases and J lost 2; bases outside the gene matches: 6. CDR3 size: 16 residues.

This rearrangement joins TRBV12-5 to TRBJ2-1; D may be TRBD1 (6 bases). Germline-derived CDR1 and CDR2 are LGHNT and FRNRAP. The CDR3 length is 15 residues. The V gene lost 6 bases and the J gene lost 7 bases, with 19 bases spanning the gap. CDR3 DNA sequence: TGTGCTAGTGGCCCCCCAGGGGCAGAACGGAATGAGCAGTTCTTC. Its protein is CASGPPGAERNEQFF.

The rearrangement links TRBV6-5 to TRBJ2-1; 12 positions match TRBD1. This CDR3 is built from 14 residues. Germline assignment: CDR1 MNHEY and CDR2 SVGAGI. J gave up 8 bases and V 7 bases, and 6 bases lay outside the gene matches. The CDR3: CASTLGQGADEQFF. As DNA, the CDR3 is TGTGCCAGCACCCTGGGACAGGGGGCGGATGAGCAGTTCTTC.

This clone was counted only a few times. The chain uses TRBV2 and TRBJ1-2, with TRBD1 matching 8 bases. This CDR3 comprises 16 residues. Germline values: CDR1 SNHLY, CDR2 FYNNEI. With V trimmed by 7 bases and J by 3 bases, 13 bases remained unmatched. Written as DNA, the CDR3 is TGTGCCAGCACTGATTCGGGACAGGAGGCCTACTATGGCTACACCTTC. Encoded protein: CASTDSGQEAYYGYTF.